A single sample is the source of the 11 T cell receptor beta chains below, sequenced in a study of Graves' ophthalmopathy and Graves' hyperthyroidism. Amplified material comprised TCR beta CDR3 regions derived from RNA transcripts. The library came from an HTBI-primed first-round RT-PCR and a second-round multiplex PCR. TCRdb fed the multiplex PCR reads into MiXCR, producing one record per CDR3 protein. The data show some 370,000 distinct CDR3 sequences, 17% seen once. Sequenced sample: peripheral blood. The origin of the receptors is an adult woman with stable Graves' hyperthyroidism.

This clonotype was recorded many times. J is TRBJ2-5 and V is TRBV20-1, with D perhaps matching TRBD2 (6 bases). The CDR3 runs to 12 residues. The V end was cut by 5 bases, the J end by 3 bases, with 10 bases between. CDR1 is DFQATT, CDR2 SNEGSKA, per germline (reference sequence). CDR3: CSAAGSKETQYF. CDR3 nucleotides: TGCAGTGCTGCCGGGAGCAAAGAGACCCAGTACTTC.

This clonotype was observed at least ten times. This chain uses TRBV7-8 with TRBJ2-5; D is ambiguous. Between the trimmed V and J ends, which lost 3 bases and 0 bases, there was a span of 11 bases. There are 15 residues in the CDR3. Germline V CDR1 and CDR2: SGHVS, FQNEAQ. The CDR3 spells CASSFVRTNQETQYF. CDR3 nucleotides: TGTGCCAGCAGCTTTGTACGAACAAACCAAGAGACCCAGTACTTC.

The rearrangement uses TRBV12-3 or TRBV12-4 and TRBJ1-2, with D uncertain. This CDR3 is built from 16 residues. V lost 4 bases and J lost 3, with 18 bases in between. CDR3 in DNA: TGTGCCAGCAGTTACTCGAGAACGGGGAGGTACTATGGCTACACCTTC. Protein: CASSYSRTGRYYGYTF.

CDR3 DNA sequence: TGTGCCAGCAGCCCCAGAAGGGGGCCCGAAGAGACCCAGTACTTC. Its translation is CASSPRRGPEETQYF. This chain connects TRBV3-1 to TRBJ2-5, with 7 positions matching TRBD1. This CDR3 has 15 amino acids. Germline V gene sequence: CDR1 LGHDT, CDR2 YNNKEL (reference sequence). The trim removed 4 bases at V and 3 bases at J, leaving 8 bases unmatched.

This clonotype was counted only a few times. The chain is built from TRBV19 and TRBJ1-2; D call uncertain. The ends were cut back, 11 bases at V and 8 bases at J, with 18 bases in the middle. The germline CDR1 and CDR2 sequences are LNHDA and SQIVND (reference sequence). The CDR3 contains 12 residues. In nucleotides, the CDR3 is TGTGCCCTGGAGGGTCCTCGGGGAGGCTACACCTTC. Translating it yields CALEGPRGGYTF.

The chain joins TRBV11-2 to TRBJ2-5; D possibly corresponds to TRBD2 (5 bases). CDR3 length equals 17 residues. V lost 0 bases to trimming and J lost 5 bases, with 19 bases between them. In germline, CDR1 is SGHAT, CDR2 FQNNGV. CDR3 in amino acids: CASSLDRYLVGGETQYF. CDR3 DNA sequence: TGTGCCAGCAGCTTAGACCGGTATCTAGTCGGAGGCGAGACCCAGTACTTC.

This clonotype was recorded many times. The CDR3 loop reads CASSLVGGRLSYEQYF. In DNA, the CDR3 is TGTGCCAGCAGCTTAGTGGGGGGGAGGCTATCCTACGAGCAGTACTTC. This chain connects TRBV7-9 to TRBJ2-7; 7 bases line up with TRBD2. CDR1 is SEHNR and CDR2 is FQNEAQ in the germline V gene (reference sequence). This CDR3 contains 16 residues. The junction had 7 bases not matched to a gene; V was cut back by 1 base and J by 1 base.

The sample holds many counts of this clonotype. This chain joins TRBV18 and TRBJ1-2; D gene unclear. CDR3 size: 17 residues. Per the germline V gene, CDR1 is KGHSH and CDR2 is LQKENI. Deletions cut 0 bases from V and 2 bases from J, with 16 bases between. CDR3 bases: TGTGCCAGCTCACCACCTACTCTAGGCAGCACAAACTATGGCTACACCTTC. This translates into CASSPPTLGSTNYGYTF.

This clonotype was detected many times. The chain joins TRBV6-1 to TRBJ2-5; no clear D gene. CDR3 length: 15 amino acids. Germline V gene data show CDR1 as MNHNS and CDR2 as SASEGT. V was cut by 1 base and J by 2 bases, with 11 bases left in between. For the CDR3, the DNA is TGTGCCAGCAGTGAAGGTGGACGGTCGCAAGAGACCCAGTACTTC. It yields the protein CASSEGGRSQETQYF.

At least ten counts were recorded for this clonotype. The chain combines TRBV6-1 with TRBJ2-7; perhaps TRBD1 as D (6 bases). The germline CDR1 and CDR2 sequences are MNHNS and SASEGT. The CDR3 has 15 residues. Trimming stripped 6 bases from V and 3 bases from J, with 18 bases between. In DNA form, the CDR3 reads TGTGCCAGCAGCCCGGGACACTCGTTGAACTACGAGCAGTACTTC. Protein product: CASSPGHSLNYEQYF.

The table lists this clonotype with many counts. The rearrangement links TRBV20-1 to TRBJ2-7; TRBD1 aligns across 8 bases. There are 16 residues in the CDR3. Losses at the gene ends were 3 bases for V and 7 bases for J; bases not matched to a gene: 17. Germline loops: CDR1 DFQATT, CDR2 SNEGSKA (reference sequence). The CDR3 is CSARGTWQGALGEQYF. The DNA of the CDR3 is TGCAGTGCTAGGGGAACTTGGCAGGGGGCGTTGGGGGAGCAGTACTTC.